The TCR beta chain under discussion was sequenced for a study of blood T cell repertoires in COVID-19. Study overall: Specimens from acute and convalescent COVID-19 originated in the United States, Italy and Spain. PBMCs, B-cell-depleted T cells, or T cells were the source of the cDNA or gDNA that made up the material.

As originally analysed: Estimation of nucleated cell counts relied on the amplification of reference gene primers. The protocol was immunoSEQ multiplex PCR, while the TCRdb copy is restricted to in-frame clones and leaves out a portion. V and J calls plus clone size are reproduced from that table; the DNA served to infer D and trimming. The sample consists of 130,000 or so clones, 70% to 80% of them appearing once. Sequenced: peripheral blood. The clonotype originates from a man in his forties or fifties with acute or convalescent COVID-19.

The CDR3, as DNA: TGTGCCAGCAGCCCTAGTGGGCAGGGGATTGAAGCTTTCTTT. Protein sequence: CASSPSGQGIEAFF. The chain has TRBV9 and TRBJ1-1; maybe TRBD1 (6 bases). Looked up from germline, CDR1 is SGDLS and CDR2 is YYNGEE. The length of the CDR3 is 14 residues. Trimming pared 4 bases from V and 7 bases from J, leaving 17 bases between.